The TCR beta chain described here comes from a study of cytomegalovirus exposure and HLA in healthy donors (dated by TCRdb to 2016 to 2017). The study in broad terms: An earlier analysis of several hundred of the donors reported 250 to 350 Gb of sequence data and around 120 million unique TCR beta sequences from about 179 million T cells. A later analysis re-examined previously published TCR beta repertoires from more than 550 donors and added high-resolution HLA genotyping to investigate patterns of TCR occurrence. The number of donors typed differed by locus, with about 620-630 for A, B, C, DRB1 and DQB1, 522 for DQA1, 600 to 610 for DPA1, and 472 for DPB1. Because of strong linkage in the cohort, roughly five DR-DQ haplotypes were treated as single units for association and clustering. Roughly 300 gigabases of sequencing data and approximately 92 million unique TCR sequences made up an early release that covered 500 to 700 HLA-typed donors. Among the approximately 400 genotyped donors, around 79% belonged to the genetic ancestry cluster associated with self-reported Caucasian donors. HLA typing included class I and class II loci at four-digit resolution. An earlier analysis of approximately 500 of the donors applied high-throughput TCR beta sequencing to assess whether each TCR beta V gene segment acted as functional or pseudogenic. All discovery cohort repertoires had been generated on a single sequencing platform. A later genetic analysis used genome-wide SNP genotypes for about three fifths of the roughly 700 donors, treating that subset as a discovery cohort. On average, 235,054 unique TCR beta nucleotide sequences were sequenced per donor among 398 genotyped donors of the cohort, with roughly 18% of those sequences being non-productive. Donor age, sex, ethnicity and CMV serostatus were collected together with the repertoire data. The aim of the study was to test whether cataloging public T cell receptors could identify signatures of past pathogen exposure. The study combined high-throughput TCR immunosequencing, statistical association of individual TCRs with disease status, and machine learning to predict cytomegalovirus infection status. Besides the first cohort of around 700 subjects, a separate validation cohort made up of 120 different subjects was used. Rather than drawing on any new phenotypic data, the later analysis identified candidate immune exposures from TCR beta sequences and the way those sequences occurred across donors. The T cell repertoires of several hundred subjects were profiled by immunosequencing and related to cytomegalovirus serostatus.

Libraries were made using the immunoSEQ multiplex PCR assay. A mixture of 60 forward primers for TCR Vbeta segments and 13 reverse primers for TCR Jbeta segments was used in the multiplex PCR. The CDR3 region of rearranged TCR beta genes was amplified from genomic DNA with a multiplex PCR assay. On the Illumina HiSeq System, the amplified TCR beta libraries were sequenced as 87-base-pair reads. In the authors' own workflow: A later analysis tallied some 79 million unique TCR beta chains across the 666 repertoires, and 10 million to 11 million of those chains were shared by two or more donors. Raw reads were error-corrected and collapsed into unique sequences by a nearest-neighbor algorithm in which closely related sequences were merged to remove PCR and sequencing errors. V, D and J gene segments were assigned by aligning CDR3 sequences to IMGT reference sequences. For a sequence to be retained, at least a six-nucleotide match to both a V gene segment and a J gene segment was required. A rearrangement counted as productive if the CDR3 had no stop codons and remained in frame with V and J, and every other rearrangement counted as non-productive. Following IMGT convention, CDR3 was defined as the stretch from the second conserved V-encoded cysteine up to the conserved J-encoded phenylalanine. In an earlier analysis of around 600 of the donors, sequences lacking an unambiguous match to a single V gene segment were excluded. An earlier analysis of 550 to 650 of the donors classified V segments as functional when productive rearrangements were above 56.7% and as segregating when the standard deviation between donors was above 5%. To diagnose cytomegalovirus status from the catalog of TCR beta chain sequences, a statistical classification framework was built. In a later analysis, V and J genes were assigned by comparing TCR nucleotide sequences against IMGT/GENE-DB human TR gene sequences. The TCRdist pipeline was used in a later analysis to assign CDR3 sequences and most-parsimonious VDJ recombination scenarios. A later analysis defined each TCR beta chain by its CDR3 amino acid sequence plus V-gene family, and excluded reads lacking a unique V-gene family. In a later analysis, around 650 highly shared, low-generation-probability nucleotide sequences were removed to address suspected cross-contamination and a sequencing artifact. A later analysis calculated a clonal expansion index for each public chain from normalized within-repertoire ranks of inferred template counts. In a later analysis, generation probabilities were computed with a VDJ recombination model fitted to out-of-frame rearrangements, and the resulting probabilities were checked against IGoR. In a later analysis, hypergeometric tests were used to score TCR-TCR, TCR-HLA and TCR-CMV co-occurrence, with a repertoire-size bias correction applied to TCR pairs. A later analysis estimated false discovery rates by permuting HLA or CMV assignments 20 times. A later analysis grouped co-occurring TCRs with DBSCAN, adding TCRdist sequence similarity when clustering within HLA-allele-positive subsets. Repertoires with fewer than 30,000 or more than 120,000 public chains, plus five repertoires with anomalous nucleotide sharing, were excluded from co-occurrence clustering. Drawn from immuneACCESS, this table holds only the in-frame rearrangements with V and J called that TCRdb kept. Clones are partly lost; checked studies trace under half to an unresolved V gene and leave the rest unexplained. The V and J calls and clone size are taken from that table; D and trimming were inferred from the DNA. This sample gives about 38,000 clones in total; roughly 67% of them show up just once. The ten largest clones take up more than 15% of the sample.

The cohort was made up of 500 to 850 healthy bone marrow donors. At the time of sampling, every cohort member was nominally healthy, though immune exposures that went unrecorded were likely present. The donor was CMV seropositive and belonged to the group of 250 to 350 seropositive cohort members. Every donor gave a peripheral blood sample, and the peripheral blood mononuclear cells from that sample were used for TCR beta sequencing. Genomic DNA was extracted from the blood cell samples with the Qiagen DNeasy Blood Extraction Kit. Of note for this clone: What this receptor recognizes is not known. No base qualities exist here, and no much larger clone lies one base off it.

On the study overall, not on this receptor specifically: The classifier was reported to diagnose cytomegalovirus status with high specificity and sensitivity in both the original cohort and the validation cohort. A further reported finding was that TCR beta sequences accurately predicted the HLA-A and HLA-B alleles for most subjects in the first cohort. A later analysis found that TCR association rates varied across HLA loci, with DRB1 alleles showing the most associated TCRs and HLA-C alleles the fewest. In an earlier analysis of some 540 of the donors, most TCR beta V segments appeared in productive rearrangements about 90% or about 30% of the time, broadly matching IMGT annotations. Strong co-occurrence of HLA alleles, especially DR and DQ, made assigning TCR associations to individual alleles difficult. At a false discovery rate of 0.05, a later analysis linked 16,951 TCR beta sequences to specific HLA alleles. According to a later genetic analysis, donors in an Asian-associated ancestry cluster had fewer N-insertions in productive TCRs than the approximately 670-donor mean. In vitro tests confirmed that three of the cytomegalovirus-associated TCR beta chains recognize cytomegalovirus antigens. The authors suggested that the approach could potentially be extended to other disease states and immunological phenotypes. Because HLA typing was unavailable for some donors at each locus, only the typed subset was used in association tests. A total of fewer than 200 TCR beta chains were listed by the study as associated with cytomegalovirus. A cluster of highly shared sequence variants was judged likely to represent a technical artifact of the sequencing pipeline. The only immune exposure information available for the cohort was CMV serostatus. In a later analysis, HLA-associated TCR beta chains were found to be more clonally expanded and to have lower generation probabilities than equally common non-associated chains. The cohort was sequenced for TCR beta chains only, and without alpha or paired-chain data the features that could be detected were limited. Roughly uniform sequencing depth across donors was assumed in presence/absence analyses, although this assumption may not hold. Linkage disequilibrium might explain the correlated functional status among segregating V segments, but an unknown experimental factor could not be excluded. Across donors, most TCR sequences were observed very rarely, whereas some public TCRs were present in many individuals. In a later analysis, most CMV-associated TCR beta chains were found to appear HLA-restricted, with HLA associations seemingly driven largely by CMV exposure. Roughly 17 rarely observed V segments, including chromosome 9 orphons, were excluded from the earlier analysis of several hundred of the donors because counts were too low. According to a later analysis, parvovirus B19, influenza, CMV and Epstein-Barr virus appeared linked to several top co-occurrence clusters. A later genetic analysis associated a missense DCLRE1C variant with V-gene and J-gene trimming of TCR beta chains, and an independent cohort replicated the association.

This TCR derives from a man between 50 and 59 years old in good health and CMV-seropositive. Sequenced input: PBMCs.

The encoded CDR3 is CASSARGKAYEQYF. In nucleotides, the sequence is TGTGCCAGCAGCGCTCGGGGAAAGGCCTACGAGCAGTACTTC. Recombination connected TRBV7-9 to TRBJ2-7; TRBD2 might be the D gene, on 5 matching bases. The germline V gene (reference sequence) sets CDR1 to SEHNR and CDR2 to FQNEAQ. V gives up 5 bases and J gives up 2 bases, and the segment between their germline ends measures 13 bases. Measured from the cysteine to the phenylalanine, the CDR3 is 14 residues long. The DNA shown is the 42-base CDR3, in frame from base 1.